A single sample gave rise to the 6 T cell receptor beta chains below, sequenced in a study of cytomegalovirus exposure and HLA in healthy donors. In the PCR, 60 Vbeta and 13 Jbeta primers were used. Data came from immunoSEQ multiplex PCR; TCRdb stores just in-frame clones and leaves some out. The sample lists about 140,000 clones; approximately 79% were seen once. Input material: PBMCs. Receptors originate from a female donor in good health and CMV-seronegative.

This chain links TRBV7-2 with TRBJ2-7; 11 positions match TRBD2. Per germline, CDR1 SGHTA and CDR2 FQGNSA. The CDR3 runs 16 residues. J gave up 4 bases and V 5 bases, and 10 bases lay outside the gene matches. The CDR3, as DNA: TGTGCCAGCAGCCATGGGGCTAGCGGGAGGCCGTACGAGCAGTACTTC. As protein: CASSHGASGRPYEQYF.

V and J are TRBV6-5 and TRBJ1-5, with D perhaps matching TRBD1 (6 bases). The CDR3 consists of 15 residues. Germline CDR1 reads MNHEY; CDR2 reads SVGAGI. Trimming removed 5 bases from V and 1 base from J, with 12 bases in between. The CDR3 DNA is TGTGCCAGCAGTGTCCTCGGACAGAGCAATCAGCCCCAGCATTTT. Translated, it gives CASSVLGQSNQPQHF.

This clone appeared once. The J gene is TRBJ2-7, the V gene TRBV29-1; D is perhaps TRBD1 (7 bases). V shed 3 bases and J shed 7 bases, with 13 bases lying between them. This CDR3 is built from 12 residues. The germline gives CDR1 SQVTM, CDR2 ANQGSEA. The CDR3: CSVESRGREQYF. CDR3 bases: TGCAGCGTTGAGAGCAGGGGGAGGGAGCAGTACTTC.

The chain combines TRBV4-1 with TRBJ2-1, with D perhaps TRBD2 (6 bases). Trimming stripped 0 bases from V and 0 bases from J, with 6 bases between. There are 15 residues in the CDR3. Germline values: CDR1 MGHRA, CDR2 YSYEKL. The CDR3 loop reads CASSQEDYSYNEQFF. The CDR3 nucleotides are TGCGCCAGCAGCCAAGAGGACTACTCCTACAATGAGCAGTTCTTC.

The chain combines TRBV25-1 with TRBJ1-2; TRBD1 matches 11 bases. The ends lost 5 bases at V and 4 bases at J; junction bases unmatched: 6. Germline values: CDR1 MGHDK, CDR2 SYGVNS. The CDR3 contains 15 residues. CDR3 residues: CASSLSGTGGYGYTF. CDR3 nucleotides: TGTGCCAGCAGTCTGTCCGGGACAGGGGGCTATGGCTACACCTTC.

This clone is a singleton in its sample. V is TRBV4-1 and J is TRBJ2-1, with D tentatively TRBD2 (6 bases). This CDR3 is built from 15 residues. The V end lost 0 bases, the J end lost 7 bases, and 13 bases lay between the germline ends. Germline values: CDR1 MGHRA, CDR2 YSYEKL. The CDR3 region is CASSQDELAWNEQFF. CDR3 bases: TGCGCCAGCAGCCAAGATGAACTAGCTTGGAATGAGCAGTTCTTC.